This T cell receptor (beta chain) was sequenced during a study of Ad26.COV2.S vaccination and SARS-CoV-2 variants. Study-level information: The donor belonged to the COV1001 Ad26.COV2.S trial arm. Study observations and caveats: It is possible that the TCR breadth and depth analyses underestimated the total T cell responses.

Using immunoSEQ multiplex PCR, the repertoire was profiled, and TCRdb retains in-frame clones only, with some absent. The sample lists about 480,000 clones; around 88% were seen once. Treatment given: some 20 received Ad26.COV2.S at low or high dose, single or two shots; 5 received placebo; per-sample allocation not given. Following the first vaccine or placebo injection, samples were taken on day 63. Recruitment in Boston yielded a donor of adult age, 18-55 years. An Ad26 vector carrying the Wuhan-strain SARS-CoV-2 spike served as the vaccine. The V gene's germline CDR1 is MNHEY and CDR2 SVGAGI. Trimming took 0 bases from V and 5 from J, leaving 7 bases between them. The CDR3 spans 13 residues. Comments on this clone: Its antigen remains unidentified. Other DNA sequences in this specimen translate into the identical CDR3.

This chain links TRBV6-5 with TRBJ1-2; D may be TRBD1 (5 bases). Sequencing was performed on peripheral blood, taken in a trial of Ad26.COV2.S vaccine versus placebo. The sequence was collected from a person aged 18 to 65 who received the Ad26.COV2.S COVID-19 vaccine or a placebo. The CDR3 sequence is CASSYSGGYGYTF. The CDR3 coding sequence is TGTGCCAGCAGTTACTCGGGGGGTTATGGCTACACCTTC.